Listed below are T cell receptor beta chains from one sample, sequenced in a study of control samples from healthy donors and cancer patients. Repertoires were generated with immunoSEQ multiplex PCR, while TCRdb's copy carries only in-frame clones and drops some. The repertoire holds nearly 200,000 clones, with roughly nine tenths as singletons. The sample consisted of blood. The receptors were gathered from a man aged 30 to 39 in good health. Both conserved end residues are part of each CDR3. A D gene is named only where the DNA matches it firmly. Only part of the rows carry a size: once, few, many, or a class if the clone is expanded.

CDR3aa: CASRRRSGGGSGELFF
CDR3nt: TGTGCCAGCCGCCGGAGGAGCGGGGGGGGCTCCGGGGAGCTGTTTTTT
len: 16
v_gene: TRBV7-2
j_gene: TRBJ2-2
abundance: NA
d_gene: TRBD2

CDR3aa: CASSASGGALNEQFF
CDR3nt: TGTGCCAGCAGCGCGAGCGGGGGGGCCTTGAATGAGCAGTTCTTC
len: 15
v_gene: TRBV9
j_gene: TRBJ2-1
abundance: NA
d_gene: TRBD2

CDR3aa: CASSSLYEQYF
CDR3nt: TGTGCCAGCAGTTCCCTCTACGAGCAGTACTTC
len: 11
v_gene: TRBV6-6
j_gene: TRBJ2-7
abundance: NA
d_gene: NA

CDR3aa: CASSSGQRDSPLHF
CDR3nt: TGTGCCAGCAGCTCGGGACAGAGGGATTCACCCCTCCACTTT
len: 14
v_gene: TRBV5-6
j_gene: TRBJ1-6
abundance: NA
d_gene: TRBD1

CDR3aa: CASSQDAGSGQPQHF
CDR3nt: TGCGCCAGCAGCCAAGATGCAGGGAGCGGGCAGCCCCAGCATTTT
len: 15
v_gene: TRBV4-1
j_gene: TRBJ1-5
abundance: NA
d_gene: NA

CDR3aa: CASSQDGQGYEQYF
CDR3nt: TGTGCCAGCAGCCAAGACGGACAGGGCTACGAGCAGTACTTC
len: 14
v_gene: TRBV3-1/TRBV3-2
j_gene: TRBJ2-7
abundance: NA
d_gene: TRBD1

CDR3aa: CASSPPGTAMNTEAFF
CDR3nt: TGTGCCAGCAGCCCGCCCGGGACAGCAATGAACACTGAAGCTTTCTTT
len: 16
v_gene: TRBV4-2
j_gene: TRBJ1-1
abundance: NA
d_gene: TRBD1

CDR3aa: CAIGNGGSNQPQHF
CDR3nt: TGTGCCATCGGGAACGGAGGGAGCAATCAGCCCCAGCATTTT
len: 14
v_gene: TRBV10-3
j_gene: TRBJ1-5
abundance: NA
d_gene: NA

CDR3aa: CASSLAWRGGHYNEQFF
CDR3nt: TGTGCCAGCAGCTTAGCGTGGCGGGGGGGCCACTACAATGAGCAGTTCTTC
len: 17
v_gene: TRBV7-8
j_gene: TRBJ2-1
abundance: NA
d_gene: TRBD2

CDR3aa: CASSYPTGVNEQFF
CDR3nt: TGTGCCAGCAGTTACCCCACAGGGGTTAATGAGCAGTTCTTC
len: 14
v_gene: TRBV6-2/TRBV6-3
j_gene: TRBJ2-1
abundance: NA
d_gene: TRBD1

CDR3aa: CASSLRQGRSNQPQHF
CDR3nt: TGCGCCAGCAGTCTACGACAGGGTCGGAGCAATCAGCCCCAGCATTTT
len: 16
v_gene: TRBV23-1
j_gene: TRBJ1-5
abundance: NA
d_gene: TRBD1

CDR3aa: CASSQRGQGIAWGNEKLFF
CDR3nt: TGTGCCAGCAGCCAAAGGGGACAGGGGATTGCTTGGGGTAATGAAAAACTGTTTTTT
len: 19
v_gene: TRBV3-1/TRBV3-2
j_gene: TRBJ1-4
abundance: NA
d_gene: TRBD1

CDR3aa: CASSSGQGGYGYTF
CDR3nt: TGTGCCAGCAGTTCCGGACAGGGGGGCTATGGCTACACCTTC
len: 14
v_gene: TRBV6-5
j_gene: TRBJ1-2
abundance: NA
d_gene: TRBD1

CDR3aa: CASSLWPYEQYF
CDR3nt: TGCGCCAGCAGCTTGTGGCCCTACGAGCAGTACTTC
len: 12
v_gene: TRBV5-1
j_gene: TRBJ2-7
abundance: NA
d_gene: NA

CDR3aa: CASSLVQGYEQFF
CDR3nt: TGTGCCAGCAGCTTAGTACAGGGCTATGAGCAGTTCTTC
len: 13
v_gene: TRBV7-8
j_gene: TRBJ2-1
abundance: NA
d_gene: NA

CDR3aa: CATSIYREGSYEQYF
CDR3nt: TGTGCCACCAGCATCTACAGGGAGGGCTCCTACGAGCAGTACTTC
len: 15
v_gene: TRBV15
j_gene: TRBJ2-7
abundance: NA
d_gene: NA

CDR3aa: CASYKVSTDTQYF
CDR3nt: TGTGCCAGCTATAAGGTCAGCACAGATACGCAGTATTTT
len: 13
v_gene: TRBV5-6
j_gene: TRBJ2-3
abundance: NA
d_gene: NA

CDR3aa: CASRKTGATNEKLFF
CDR3nt: TGCGCCAGCAGGAAAACAGGGGCAACTAATGAAAAACTGTTTTTT
len: 15
v_gene: TRBV5-1
j_gene: TRBJ1-4
abundance: once
d_gene: TRBD1

CDR3aa: CASTTPAHYGYTF
CDR3nt: TGTGCCAGCACCACCCCGGCCCACTATGGCTACACCTTC
len: 13
v_gene: TRBV11-2
j_gene: TRBJ1-2
abundance: NA
d_gene: NA

CDR3aa: CASSLNGDFDEQYF
CDR3nt: TGTGCCAGCAGCTTGAATGGGGATTTTGACGAGCAGTACTTC
len: 14
v_gene: TRBV7-3
j_gene: TRBJ2-7
abundance: NA
d_gene: NA

CDR3aa: CASSFRGMNTEAFF
CDR3nt: TGTGCCAGCAGCTTTAGAGGGATGAACACTGAAGCTTTCTTT
len: 14
v_gene: TRBV7-2
j_gene: TRBJ1-1
abundance: NA
d_gene: NA

CDR3aa: CASSGPAGGQFF
CDR3nt: TGCGCCAGCAGCGGGCCGGCCGGGGGGCAGTTCTTC
len: 12
v_gene: TRBV10-1
j_gene: TRBJ2-1
abundance: once
d_gene: NA

CDR3aa: CASSPKFGEYEQYF
CDR3nt: TGTGCCAGCTCACCAAAGTTCGGGGAATACGAGCAGTACTTC
len: 14
v_gene: TRBV18
j_gene: TRBJ2-7
abundance: NA
d_gene: NA

CDR3aa: CASSLGGQGAYRELFF
CDR3nt: TGTGCCAGCAGCCTGGGGGGACAGGGGGCCTACCGGGAGCTGTTTTTT
len: 16
v_gene: TRBV7-9
j_gene: TRBJ2-2
abundance: NA
d_gene: TRBD1

CDR3aa: CASSWTVNEQFF
CDR3nt: TGTGCCAGCAGCTGGACCGTCAATGAGCAGTTCTTC
len: 12
v_gene: TRBV2
j_gene: TRBJ2-1
abundance: NA
d_gene: NA

CDR3aa: CASSLGWGGTDTQYF
CDR3nt: TGTGCCAGCAGCTTAGGTTGGGGAGGCACAGATACGCAGTATTTT
len: 15
v_gene: TRBV7-9
j_gene: TRBJ2-3
abundance: NA
d_gene: NA

CDR3aa: CASSVSGAFSEAFF
CDR3nt: TGTGCCAGCAGTGTGTCAGGGGCTTTTTCTGAAGCTTTCTTT
len: 14
v_gene: TRBV25-1
j_gene: TRBJ1-1
abundance: NA
d_gene: NA

CDR3aa: CASSASGVLSYNEQFF
CDR3nt: TGTGCCAGCAGTGCGAGCGGAGTCCTCTCCTACAATGAGCAGTTCTTC
len: 16
v_gene: TRBV27
j_gene: TRBJ2-1
abundance: NA
d_gene: NA

CDR3aa: CASSLLPPQGNQPQHF
CDR3nt: TGTGCCAGTAGTCTCCTCCCGCCCCAGGGCAATCAGCCCCAGCATTTT
len: 16
v_gene: TRBV19
j_gene: TRBJ1-5
abundance: NA
d_gene: NA

CDR3aa: CASSQDQGAEEKLFF
CDR3nt: TGTGCCAGCAGCCAAGATCAGGGGGCTGAGGAAAAACTGTTTTTT
len: 15
v_gene: TRBV4-2
j_gene: TRBJ1-4
abundance: NA
d_gene: TRBD1

CDR3aa: CASSIGWANTEAFF
CDR3nt: TGTGCCAGTAGTATAGGTTGGGCGAACACTGAAGCTTTCTTT
len: 14
v_gene: TRBV19
j_gene: TRBJ1-1
abundance: NA
d_gene: NA

CDR3aa: CASSQGVIDNSPLHF
CDR3nt: TGCGCCAGCAGTCAGGGGGTTATCGATAATTCACCCCTCCACTTT
len: 15
v_gene: TRBV5-1
j_gene: TRBJ1-6
abundance: NA
d_gene: TRBD1

CDR3aa: CASSGFLYEQYF
CDR3nt: TGTGCCAGCAGCGGATTCCTTTACGAGCAGTACTTC
len: 12
v_gene: TRBV5-6
j_gene: TRBJ2-7
abundance: NA
d_gene: NA

CDR3aa: CASSRTGGPDSNQPQHF
CDR3nt: TGTGCCAGTAGTAGAACGGGGGGCCCCGATAGCAATCAGCCCCAGCATTTT
len: 17
v_gene: TRBV19
j_gene: TRBJ1-5
abundance: NA
d_gene: NA

CDR3aa: CASSLLQAYEQYF
CDR3nt: TGTGCCAGCAGCTTACTACAGGCCTACGAGCAGTACTTC
len: 13
v_gene: TRBV5-5
j_gene: TRBJ2-7
abundance: NA
d_gene: NA

CDR3aa: CASSQRAVSPLHF
CDR3nt: TGTGCCAGCAGCCAAAGGGCCGTATCACCCCTCCACTTT
len: 13
v_gene: TRBV21-1
j_gene: TRBJ1-6
abundance: NA
d_gene: NA

CDR3aa: CASVAGGNEQFF
CDR3nt: TGTGCCAGCGTAGCAGGGGGCAATGAGCAGTTCTTC
len: 12
v_gene: TRBV6-5
j_gene: TRBJ2-1
abundance: NA
d_gene: TRBD1

CDR3aa: CASSLGGGAPNEQFF
CDR3nt: TGTGCCAGCAGCTTAGGTGGGGGGGCCCCTAATGAGCAGTTCTTC
len: 15
v_gene: TRBV7-2
j_gene: TRBJ2-1
abundance: NA
d_gene: NA

CDR3aa: CASSDSNRGRGGQPQHF
CDR3nt: TGCGCCAGCAGTGATTCAAACAGGGGGCGAGGGGGTCAGCCCCAGCATTTT
len: 17
v_gene: TRBV10-2
j_gene: TRBJ1-5
abundance: NA
d_gene: TRBD1

CDR3aa: CASSEVPMNTEAFF
CDR3nt: TGTGCCAGCAGTGAGGTCCCGATGAACACTGAAGCTTTCTTT
len: 14
v_gene: TRBV6-1
j_gene: TRBJ1-1
abundance: once
d_gene: NA

CDR3aa: CASSFWTSTDTQYF
CDR3nt: TGTGCCAGCAGCTTCTGGACAAGCACAGATACGCAGTATTTT
len: 14
v_gene: TRBV7-9
j_gene: TRBJ2-3
abundance: NA
d_gene: NA